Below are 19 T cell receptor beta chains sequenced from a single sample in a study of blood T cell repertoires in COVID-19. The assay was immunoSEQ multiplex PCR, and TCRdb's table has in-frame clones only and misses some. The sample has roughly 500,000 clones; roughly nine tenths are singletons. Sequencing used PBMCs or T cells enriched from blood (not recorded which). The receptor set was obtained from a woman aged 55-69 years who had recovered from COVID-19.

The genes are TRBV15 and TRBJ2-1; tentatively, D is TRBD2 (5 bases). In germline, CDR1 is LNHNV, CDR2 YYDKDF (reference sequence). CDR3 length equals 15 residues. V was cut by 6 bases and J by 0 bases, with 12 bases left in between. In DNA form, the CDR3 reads TGTGCCACCAGGCCTCCGGGAAGCTCCTACAATGAGCAGTTCTTC. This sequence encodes CATRPPGSSYNEQFF. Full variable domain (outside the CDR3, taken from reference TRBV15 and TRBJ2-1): DAMVIQNPRYQVTQFGKPVTLSCSQTLNHNVMYWYQQKSSQAPKLLFHYYDKDFNNEADTPDNFQSRRPNTSFCFLDIRSPGLGDTAMYLCATRPPGSSYNEQFFGPGTRLTVL.

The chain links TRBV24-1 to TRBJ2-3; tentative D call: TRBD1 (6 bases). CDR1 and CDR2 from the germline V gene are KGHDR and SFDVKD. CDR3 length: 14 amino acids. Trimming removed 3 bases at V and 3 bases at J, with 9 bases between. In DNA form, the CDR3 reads TGTGCCACCAGTGATATTAGGGGGACAGATACGCAGTATTTT. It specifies CATSDIRGTDTQYF.

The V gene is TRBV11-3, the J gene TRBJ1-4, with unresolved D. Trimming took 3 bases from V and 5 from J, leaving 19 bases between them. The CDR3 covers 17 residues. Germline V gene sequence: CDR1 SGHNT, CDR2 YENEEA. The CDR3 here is CASSFLPKGGVNEKLFF. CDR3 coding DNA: TGTGCCAGCAGCTTCCTGCCCAAGGGAGGTGTGAATGAAAAACTGTTTTTT.

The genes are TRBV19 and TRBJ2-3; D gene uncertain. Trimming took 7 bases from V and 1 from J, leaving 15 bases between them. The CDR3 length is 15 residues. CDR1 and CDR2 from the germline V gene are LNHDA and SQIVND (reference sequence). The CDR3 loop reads CASNPASAGTDTQYF. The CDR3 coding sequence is TGTGCCAGTAACCCAGCCAGCGCCGGCACAGATACGCAGTATTTT.

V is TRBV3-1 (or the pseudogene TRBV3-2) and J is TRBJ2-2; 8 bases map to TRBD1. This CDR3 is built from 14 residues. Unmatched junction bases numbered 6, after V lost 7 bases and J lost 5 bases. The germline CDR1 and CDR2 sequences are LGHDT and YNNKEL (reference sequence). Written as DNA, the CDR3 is TGTGCCAGCACCCGACAGGGGTCGACCGGGGAGCTGTTTTTT. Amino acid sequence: CASTRQGSTGELFF.

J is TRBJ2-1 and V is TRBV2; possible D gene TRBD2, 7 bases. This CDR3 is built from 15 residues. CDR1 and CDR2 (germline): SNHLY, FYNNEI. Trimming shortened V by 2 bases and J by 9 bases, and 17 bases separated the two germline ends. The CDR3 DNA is TGTGCCAGCAGTGAATTGCGGGGGCAGGGTAGTGAGCAGTTCTTC. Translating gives CASSELRGQGSEQFF.

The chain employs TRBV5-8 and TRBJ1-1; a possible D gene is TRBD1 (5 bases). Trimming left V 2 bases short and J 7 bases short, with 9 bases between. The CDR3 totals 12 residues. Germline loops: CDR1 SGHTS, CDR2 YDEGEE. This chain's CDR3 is CASSLKTGEAFF. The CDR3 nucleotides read TGTGCCAGCAGCTTAAAAACAGGTGAAGCTTTCTTT.

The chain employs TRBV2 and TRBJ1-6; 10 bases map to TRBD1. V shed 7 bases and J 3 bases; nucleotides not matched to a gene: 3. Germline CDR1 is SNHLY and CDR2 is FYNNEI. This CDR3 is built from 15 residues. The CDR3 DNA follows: TGTGCCAGCAAGGGACAGGGGAACTATAATTCACCCCTCCACTTT. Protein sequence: CASKGQGNYNSPLHF.

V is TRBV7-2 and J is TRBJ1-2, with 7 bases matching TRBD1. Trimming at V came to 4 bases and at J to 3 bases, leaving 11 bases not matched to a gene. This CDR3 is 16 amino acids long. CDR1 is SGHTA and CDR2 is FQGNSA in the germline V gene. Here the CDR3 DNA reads TGTGCCAGCAGCTACGCGGGACAGAGTATCTACTATGGCTACACCTTC. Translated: CASSYAGQSIYYGYTF.

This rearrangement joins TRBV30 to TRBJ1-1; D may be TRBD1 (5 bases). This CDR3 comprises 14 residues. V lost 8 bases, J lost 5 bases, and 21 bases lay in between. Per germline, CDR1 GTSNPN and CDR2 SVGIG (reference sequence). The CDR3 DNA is TGTGCCCTTCAACGCGACAGCCCGTGGACTGAAGCTTTCTTT. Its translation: CALQRDSPWTEAFF.

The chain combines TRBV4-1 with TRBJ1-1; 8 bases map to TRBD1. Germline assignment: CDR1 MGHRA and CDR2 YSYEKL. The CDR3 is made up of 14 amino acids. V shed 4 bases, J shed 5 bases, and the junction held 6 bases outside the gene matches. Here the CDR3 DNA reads TGCGCCAGCAGCCGCGGACAGGGAGGGACTGAAGCTTTCTTT. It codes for CASSRGQGGTEAFF.

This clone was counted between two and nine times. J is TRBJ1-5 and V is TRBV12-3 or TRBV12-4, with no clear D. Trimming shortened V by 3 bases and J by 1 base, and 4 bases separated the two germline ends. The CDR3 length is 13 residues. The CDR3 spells CASSFFSNQPQHF. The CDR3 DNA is TGTGCCAGCAGTTTCTTCAGCAATCAGCCCCAGCATTTT.

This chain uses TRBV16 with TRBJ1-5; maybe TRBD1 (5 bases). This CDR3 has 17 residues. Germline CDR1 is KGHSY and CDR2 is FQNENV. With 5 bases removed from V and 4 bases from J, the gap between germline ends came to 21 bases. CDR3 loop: CASSTPGRTSGNQPQHF. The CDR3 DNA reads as TGTGCCAGCAGCACCCCAGGGCGGACTAGCGGTAATCAGCCCCAGCATTTT.

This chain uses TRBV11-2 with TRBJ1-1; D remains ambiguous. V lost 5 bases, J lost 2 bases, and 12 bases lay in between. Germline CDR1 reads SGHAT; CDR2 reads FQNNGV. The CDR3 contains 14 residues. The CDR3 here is CASSISRGNTEAFF. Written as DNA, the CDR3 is TGTGCCAGCAGCATTAGCCGAGGTAACACTGAAGCTTTCTTT.

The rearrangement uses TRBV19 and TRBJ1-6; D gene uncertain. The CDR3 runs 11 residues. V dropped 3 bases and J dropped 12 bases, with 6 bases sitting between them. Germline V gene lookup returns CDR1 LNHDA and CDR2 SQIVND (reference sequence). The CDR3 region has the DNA TGTGCCAGTAGTATCTCGGGACCCCTCCACTTT. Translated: CASSISGPLHF.

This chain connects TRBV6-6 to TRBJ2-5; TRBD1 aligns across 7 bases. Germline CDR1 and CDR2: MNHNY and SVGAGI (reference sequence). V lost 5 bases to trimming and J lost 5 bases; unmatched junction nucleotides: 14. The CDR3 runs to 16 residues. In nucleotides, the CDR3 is TGTGCCAGCAGTCCCCCAGACAGGGCGCTGAAGGAGACCCAGTACTTC. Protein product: CASSPPDRALKETQYF.

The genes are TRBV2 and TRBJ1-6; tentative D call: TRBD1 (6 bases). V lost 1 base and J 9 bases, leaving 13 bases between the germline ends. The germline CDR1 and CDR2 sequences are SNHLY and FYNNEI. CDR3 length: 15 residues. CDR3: CASSEVSGGGSPLHF. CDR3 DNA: TGTGCCAGCAGTGAAGTATCGGGGGGCGGTTCACCCCTCCACTTT.

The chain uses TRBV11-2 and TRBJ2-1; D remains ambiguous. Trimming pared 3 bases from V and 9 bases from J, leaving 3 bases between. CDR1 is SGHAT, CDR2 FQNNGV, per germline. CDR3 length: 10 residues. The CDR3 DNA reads TGTGCCAGCAGCTTGGCTGAGCAGTTCTTC. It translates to CASSLAEQFF.

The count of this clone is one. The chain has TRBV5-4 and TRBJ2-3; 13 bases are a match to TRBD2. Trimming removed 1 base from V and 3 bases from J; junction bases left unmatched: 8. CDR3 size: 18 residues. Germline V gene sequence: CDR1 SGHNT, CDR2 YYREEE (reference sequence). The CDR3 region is CASSLIVMGLAGTDTQYF. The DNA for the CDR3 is TGTGCCAGCAGCTTGATTGTCATGGGACTAGCGGGGACAGATACGCAGTATTTT.